Sequencing of this T cell receptor (beta chain) was carried out in a study of CD8+ T cells in alopecia areata. Sequencing templates came from extracted RNA that was reverse transcribed into cDNA. Assay used: immunoSEQ multiplex PCR; TCRdb lists only in-frame clones, some missing. The sample holds around 190,000 clones; approximately 53% are singletons and the top ten take approximately 4.9%. Study outcomes and limitations: Sequences from scalp samples also cover resident alphabeta T cells of normal skin.

A few counts support this clone. Antigen unknown. Material: CD8+ T cells sorted from blood. The TCR was taken from a human donor in good health.

As DNA, the CDR3 is TGCGCCAGCAGCTTGGTTGGGAATGAAAAACTGTTTTTT. Translated, it gives CASSLVGNEKLFF. The chain links TRBV5-1 to TRBJ1-4; D is ambiguous. V lost 0 bases, J lost 5 bases, and 5 bases lay in between. The CDR3 loop spans 13 amino acids. Germline loops: CDR1 SGHRS, CDR2 YFSETQ.